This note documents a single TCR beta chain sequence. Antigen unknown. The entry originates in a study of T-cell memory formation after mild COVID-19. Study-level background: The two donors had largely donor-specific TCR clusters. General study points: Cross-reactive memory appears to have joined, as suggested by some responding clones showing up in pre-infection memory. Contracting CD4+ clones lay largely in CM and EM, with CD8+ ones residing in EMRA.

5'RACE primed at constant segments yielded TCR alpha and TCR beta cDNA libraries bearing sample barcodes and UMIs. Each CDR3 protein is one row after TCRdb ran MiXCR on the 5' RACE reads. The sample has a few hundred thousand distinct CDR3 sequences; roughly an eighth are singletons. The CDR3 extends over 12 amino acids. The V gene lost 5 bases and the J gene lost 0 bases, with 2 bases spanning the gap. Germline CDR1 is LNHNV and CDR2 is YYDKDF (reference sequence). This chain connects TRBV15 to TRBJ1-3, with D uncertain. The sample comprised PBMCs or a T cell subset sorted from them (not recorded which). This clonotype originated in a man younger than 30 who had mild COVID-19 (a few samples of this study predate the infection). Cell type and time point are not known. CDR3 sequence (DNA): TGTGCCACCAGCGACTCTGGAAACACCATATATTTT. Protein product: CATSDSGNTIYF.